This TCR beta chain originates from a study of cytomegalovirus exposure and HLA in healthy donors. Across the whole study: An early data release held about 85 million unique TCRs from HLA-typed donors.

Notes on this clone: Its cognate antigen is unknown.

PCR employed 60 Vbeta and 13 Jbeta primers. Using immunoSEQ multiplex PCR, the repertoire was profiled, and TCRdb retains in-frame clones only, with some absent. The sample has 150,000 to 200,000 clones; 75% to 85% are singletons. Broader study findings: Evidence from a later analysis indicated that most CMV-associated TCR beta chains looked HLA-restricted. Researchers had no immune exposure information except CMV serostatus available.

From germline, CDR1 is MNHNS and CDR2 SASEGT. Trimming cost V 2 bases and J 5 bases, with 15 bases left between them. CDR3 length: 16 amino acids. Healthy donors of bone marrow made up the group. The chain joins TRBV6-1 to TRBJ1-4, with D hard to call. The source is a male donor in good health and CMV-seropositive. The sequenced sample consisted of PBMCs. CDR3 sequence reads: CASSEPGSTVNEKLFF. The DNA of the CDR3 is TGTGCCAGCAGTGAACCGGGATCTACGGTGAATGAAAAACTGTTTTTT.